This record concerns one TCR beta chain sequence. This clonotype was detected ten times or more. Its antigen remains unidentified. No base quality values were provided; no much bigger clone lies one nucleotide off. The sample originates from a study of T cells in Graves' hyperthyroidism and ophthalmopathy (dated by TCRdb to about 2019). Regarding the complete study: Peripheral blood was collected at initial diagnosis, before any treatment. The paper reports TCR Vbeta CDR3 sequencing of over 120 peripheral blood samples: 43 ophthalmopathy, 70 to 85 hyperthyroidism and 17 progressor patients. Prospective prediction of ophthalmopathy was tested in an independent validation cohort consisting of about 19 hyperthyroidism patients and 15 or so patients who later progressed to ophthalmopathy. The roughly 100 discovery patients were randomly divided into training and test sets at a 7:3 ratio. Thyroid tissue and blood T-cell repertoires from about six Graves' hyperthyroidism patients were also compared in the study. To identify TCR V-J signatures that set the groups apart, the researchers used a discovery cohort of 100 or so patients, made up of under 45 with Graves' ophthalmopathy and approximately 57 with stable Graves' hyperthyroidism. After blood sampling, hyperthyroidism patients were treated with methimazole at a starting dose of 30 mg daily, and ophthalmopathy patients were treated with high-dose intravenous methylprednisolone. Summary of the overall study and its limitations: In validation, progression to ophthalmopathy was predicted by the model with around 70% sensitivity and 72% to 85% specificity, a median of around 6.5 months before onset. In cross-validation, a model built on a 13 V-J signature told ophthalmopathy apart from stable hyperthyroidism with approximately 90% sensitivity and 81% to 82% specificity, and in testing the same model reached 80%/75%. No statistical method was used to fix the sample size in advance, and group allocation was not hidden from the investigators. Blood samples also contained most of the expanded thyroid clonotypes (frequency above 0.001), which suggests that blood repertoires may reflect thyroid immune responses.

Amplification of TCR beta CDR3 regions was carried out from RNA transcripts. For the first round of RT-PCR on the TCR CDR3, the HTBI primer set was used together with the Qiagen OneStep RT-PCR kit. The libraries were constructed in a second round of multiplex PCR and then size-selected and purified. Sequencing of the libraries was done on an Illumina HiSeq2000 using paired-end 100 bp reads. Concerning the study's data processing: Raw data were processed with SOAPnuke, discarding reads with adapters, uncalled bases, mean Phred below 15, or no exact constant-primer or identifier match. High-quality paired reads were merged using COPE v1.2.5, and each unique nucleotide sequence was defined as a clonotype. MiTCR v1.1 was used to align the clonotypes against IMGT TRBV, TRBD and TRBJ reference segments. The analysis included only V-J combinations with a frequency above 0.0001, which together covered about 99% of the repertoires. A TCS score was defined as the ratio between F50 (clonal expansion) and ExV (chaos), using BLOSUM62-based TCRdist between CDR3 peptides within each V-J. Welch's t-statistics and random forest reduced 500 to 550 V-J features to 13, which were used in a naive Bayes classifier (R e1071). The Morisita-Horn index was used to measure how similar the thyroid and blood repertoires were. TCRdb reran the public reads through fastp at Q25 and MiXCR, keeping productive beta chains. When rows share a CDR3 protein, they turn into one entry using the most common DNA and genes. None of the V and J calls come from the authors' own analysis; TCRdb made them. This sample gives tens of thousands of distinct CDR3 sequences in total; roughly half of them show up just once. The ten largest account for about 3.6% of the sample.

Moderately to severely active disease, a Clinical Activity Score of at least 3, a NOSPECS grade of at least 4, and a duration under 3 months were present in ophthalmopathy patients. The study excluded patients with uncontrolled infections, other autoimmune diseases, pregnancy or lactation. Clinical symptoms, serum thyroxine and TRAb, thyroid ultrasound, and orbital computed tomography formed the basis for the diagnoses. PBMCs were separated from under 12 ml of fresh peripheral blood using Ficoll-Paque density gradient centrifugation. Trizol reagent was used to extract total RNA, and RNA quality was then checked on an Agilent 2100 Bioanalyzer. CDR1 is given as LGHDT and CDR2 as YNNKEL, both from the germline V gene (reference sequence). CDR3 length: 16 amino acids, cysteine to phenylalanine. The sequence is cut down to CDR3 DNA, 48 bases in frame from base 1. The germline ends are 10 bases apart after V is trimmed by 1 base and J by 0 bases.

The V and J segments used are TRBV3-1 and TRBJ1-3; perhaps TRBD1 is the D gene, with 6 bases matching. The clonotype was recovered from a woman aged 60 to 75 with Graves' ophthalmopathy. The material sequenced was blood. The nucleotides are TGTGCCAGCAGCCAAGCTGGACAGACCTCTGGAAACACCATATATTTT. Its translation is CASSQAGQTSGNTIYF.